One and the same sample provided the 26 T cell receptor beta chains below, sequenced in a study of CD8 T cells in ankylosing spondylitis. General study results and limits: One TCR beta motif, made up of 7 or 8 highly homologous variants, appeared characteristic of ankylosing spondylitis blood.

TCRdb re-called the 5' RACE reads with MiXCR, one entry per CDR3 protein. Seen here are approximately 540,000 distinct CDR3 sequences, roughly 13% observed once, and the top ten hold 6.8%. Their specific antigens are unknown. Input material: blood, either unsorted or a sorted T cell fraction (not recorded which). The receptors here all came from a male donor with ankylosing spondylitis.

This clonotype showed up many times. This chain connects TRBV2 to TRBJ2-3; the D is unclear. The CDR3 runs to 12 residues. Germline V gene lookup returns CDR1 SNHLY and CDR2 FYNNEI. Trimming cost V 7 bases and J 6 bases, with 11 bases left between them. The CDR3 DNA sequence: TGTGCCAGCACAATCAGAACCGATACGCAGTATTTT. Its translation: CASTIRTDTQYF.

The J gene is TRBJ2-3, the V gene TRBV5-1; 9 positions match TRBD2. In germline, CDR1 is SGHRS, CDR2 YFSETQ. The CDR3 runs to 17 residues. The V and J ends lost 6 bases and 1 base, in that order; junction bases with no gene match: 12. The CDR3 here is CASTQPTSGLGTDTQYF. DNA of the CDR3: TGCGCCAGCACCCAGCCGACTAGCGGACTGGGCACAGATACGCAGTATTTT.

CDR3 nucleotide sequence: TGCAGCGTTGAAGGCGGCTCCTACAATGAGCAGTTCTTC. Encoded protein: CSVEGGSYNEQFF. V gene TRBV29-1 combines with J gene TRBJ2-1; D is ambiguous. Germline V gene lookup returns CDR1 SQVTM and CDR2 ANQGSEA. The length of the CDR3 is 13 residues. Trimming shortened V by 1 base and J by 0 bases, and 4 bases separated the two germline ends.

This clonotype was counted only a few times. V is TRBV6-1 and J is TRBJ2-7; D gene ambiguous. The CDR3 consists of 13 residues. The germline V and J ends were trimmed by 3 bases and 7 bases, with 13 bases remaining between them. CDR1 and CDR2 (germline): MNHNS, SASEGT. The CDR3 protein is CASSEVTEEEQYV. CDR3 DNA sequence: TGTGCCAGCAGTGAGGTGACCGAGGAGGAGCAGTACGTC.

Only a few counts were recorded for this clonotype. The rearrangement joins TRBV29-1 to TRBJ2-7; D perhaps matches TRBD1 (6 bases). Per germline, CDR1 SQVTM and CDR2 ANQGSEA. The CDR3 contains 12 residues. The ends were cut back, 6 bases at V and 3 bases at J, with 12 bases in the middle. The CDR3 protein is CSVTGPGYEQYV. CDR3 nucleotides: TGCAGCGTGACAGGCCCAGGCTACGAGCAGTACGTC.

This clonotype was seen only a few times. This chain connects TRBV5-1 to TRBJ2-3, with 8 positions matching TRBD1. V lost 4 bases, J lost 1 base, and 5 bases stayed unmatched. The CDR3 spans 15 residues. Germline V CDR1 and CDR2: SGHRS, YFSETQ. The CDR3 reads CASSTGQGGTDTQYF. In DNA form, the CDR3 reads TGCGCCAGCAGCACCGGACAGGGAGGCACAGATACGCAGTATTTT.

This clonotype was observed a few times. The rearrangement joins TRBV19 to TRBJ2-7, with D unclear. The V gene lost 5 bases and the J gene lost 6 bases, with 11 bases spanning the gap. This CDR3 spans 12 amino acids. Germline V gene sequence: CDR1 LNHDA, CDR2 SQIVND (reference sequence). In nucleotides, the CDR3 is TGTGCCAGTAGTCACGTCCCGGGCGAGCAGTACTTC. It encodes CASSHVPGEQYF.

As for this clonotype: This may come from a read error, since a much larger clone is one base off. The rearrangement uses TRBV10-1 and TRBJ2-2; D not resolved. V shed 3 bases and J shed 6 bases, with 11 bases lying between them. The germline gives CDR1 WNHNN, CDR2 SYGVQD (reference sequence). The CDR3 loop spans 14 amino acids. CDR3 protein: CASSDTTLAGELFF. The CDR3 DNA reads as TGCGCCAGCAGTGATACCACGCTTGCCGGGGAGCTGTTTTTT.

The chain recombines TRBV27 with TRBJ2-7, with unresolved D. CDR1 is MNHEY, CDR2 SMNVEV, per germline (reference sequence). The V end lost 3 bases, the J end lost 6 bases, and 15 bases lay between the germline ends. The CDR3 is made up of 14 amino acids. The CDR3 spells CASSFRGLVVEQYF. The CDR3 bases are TGTGCCAGCAGTTTCAGAGGTTTGGTCGTCGAGCAGTACTTC.

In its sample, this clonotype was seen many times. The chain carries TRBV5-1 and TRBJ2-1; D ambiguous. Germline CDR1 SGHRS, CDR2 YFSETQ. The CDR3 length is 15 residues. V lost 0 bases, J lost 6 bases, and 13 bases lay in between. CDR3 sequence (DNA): TGCGCCAGCAGCTTGGCGACTGGCTTAAGCAATGAGCAGTTCTTC. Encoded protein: CASSLATGLSNEQFF.

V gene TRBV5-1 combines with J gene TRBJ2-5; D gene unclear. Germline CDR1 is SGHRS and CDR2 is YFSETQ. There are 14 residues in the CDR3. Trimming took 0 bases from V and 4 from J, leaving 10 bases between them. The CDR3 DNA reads TGCGCCAGCAGCTTGGGTGTAGTAGGAGAGACCCAGTACTTC. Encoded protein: CASSLGVVGETQYF.

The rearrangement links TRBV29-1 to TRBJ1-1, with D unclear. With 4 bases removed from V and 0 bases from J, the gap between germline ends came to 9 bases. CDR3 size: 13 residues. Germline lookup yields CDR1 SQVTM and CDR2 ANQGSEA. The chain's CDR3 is CSVGFQVNTEAFF. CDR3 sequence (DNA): TGCAGCGTTGGATTTCAAGTGAACACTGAAGCTTTCTTT.

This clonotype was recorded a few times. The CDR3 here is CASSDRAGQGQETQYF. The CDR3 DNA reads as TGTGCCAGCAGTGATAGGGCAGGGCAGGGCCAAGAGACCCAGTACTTC. The chain joins TRBV2 to TRBJ2-5, with a weak D call TRBD1 (5 bases). This CDR3 has 16 amino acids. Germline-derived CDR1 and CDR2 are SNHLY and FYNNEI. The V end was cut by 3 bases, the J end by 1 base, with 15 bases between.

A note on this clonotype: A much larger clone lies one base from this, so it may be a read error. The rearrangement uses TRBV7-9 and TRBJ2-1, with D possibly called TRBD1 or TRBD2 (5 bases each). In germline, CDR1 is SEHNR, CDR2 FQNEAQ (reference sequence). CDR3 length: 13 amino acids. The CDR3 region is CAGSLARGDEQFF. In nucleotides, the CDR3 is TGTGCCGGCAGCTTAGCGAGGGGTGATGAGCAGTTCTTC.

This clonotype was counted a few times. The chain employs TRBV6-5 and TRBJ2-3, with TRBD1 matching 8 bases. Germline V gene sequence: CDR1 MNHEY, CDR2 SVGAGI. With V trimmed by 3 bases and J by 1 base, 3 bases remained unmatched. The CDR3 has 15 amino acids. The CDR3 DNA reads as TGTGCCAGCAGTTATCAGGGGGCCGGCACAGATACGCAGTATTTT. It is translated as CASSYQGAGTDTQYF.

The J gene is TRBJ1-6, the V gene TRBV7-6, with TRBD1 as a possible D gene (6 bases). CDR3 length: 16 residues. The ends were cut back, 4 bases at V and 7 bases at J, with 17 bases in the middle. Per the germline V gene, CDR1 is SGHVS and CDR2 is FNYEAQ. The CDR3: CASSSNLGARNSPLHF. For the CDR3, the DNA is TGTGCCAGCAGCTCGAACTTGGGGGCGCGGAATTCACCCCTCCACTTT.

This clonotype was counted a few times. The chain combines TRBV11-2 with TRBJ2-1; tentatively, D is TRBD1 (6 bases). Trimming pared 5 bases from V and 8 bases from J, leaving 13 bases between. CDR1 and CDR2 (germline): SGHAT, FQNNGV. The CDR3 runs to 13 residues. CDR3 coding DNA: TGTGCCAGCAGCGAGATAGGGGGTGATGAGCAGTTCTTC. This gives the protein CASSEIGGDEQFF.

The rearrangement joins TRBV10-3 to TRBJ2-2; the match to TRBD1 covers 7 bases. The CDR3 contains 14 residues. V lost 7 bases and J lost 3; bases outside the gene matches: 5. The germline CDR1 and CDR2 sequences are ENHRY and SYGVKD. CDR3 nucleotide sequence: TGTGCCATCACCTCAACAGGGGACACCGGGGAGCTGTTTTTT. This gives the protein CAITSTGDTGELFF.

The CDR3 coding sequence is TGCGCCAGCTGGGCGGACGGATCCTCTGGAAACACCATATATTTT. Translated: CASWADGSSGNTIYF. The gene calls are TRBV10-2 and TRBJ1-3; D is unclear. The CDR3 runs 15 residues. The ends were cut back, 8 bases at V and 0 bases at J, with 14 bases in the middle. CDR1 is WSHSY, CDR2 SAAADI, per germline.

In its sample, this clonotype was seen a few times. The CDR3 DNA follows: TGTGCCAGCAGCCCAGGGGTTGGCTACACCTTC. This sequence encodes CASSPGVGYTF. The V gene is TRBV11-2, the J gene TRBJ1-2; perhaps TRBD1 as D (6 bases). Trimming stripped 5 bases from V and 7 bases from J, with 8 bases between. Germline CDR1 reads SGHAT; CDR2 reads FQNNGV. The CDR3 loop spans 11 amino acids.

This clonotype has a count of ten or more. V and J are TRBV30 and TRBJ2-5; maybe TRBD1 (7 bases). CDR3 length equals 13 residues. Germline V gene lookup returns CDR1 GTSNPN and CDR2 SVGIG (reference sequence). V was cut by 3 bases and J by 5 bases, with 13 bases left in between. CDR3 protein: CAWRQGGGETQYF. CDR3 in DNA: TGTGCCTGGAGGCAGGGGGGCGGGGAGACCCAGTACTTC.

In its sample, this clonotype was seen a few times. The CDR3 nucleotides are TGTGCCAGCAGCTTAGATGGAGTTAGCACCTACACCGGGGAGCTGTTTTTT. Translating it yields CASSLDGVSTYTGELFF. The V call is TRBV11-2, the J call TRBJ2-2, with D unclear. The CDR3 covers 17 residues. Looked up from germline, CDR1 is SGHAT and CDR2 is FQNNGV. V lost 0 bases and J lost 3, with 14 bases in between.

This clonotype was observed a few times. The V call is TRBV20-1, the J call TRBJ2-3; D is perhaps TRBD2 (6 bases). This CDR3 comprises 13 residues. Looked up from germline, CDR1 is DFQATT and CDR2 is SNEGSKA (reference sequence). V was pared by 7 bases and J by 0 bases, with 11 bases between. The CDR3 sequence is CSGGEPSTDTQYF. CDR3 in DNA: TGCAGTGGGGGGGAGCCCAGCACAGATACGCAGTATTTT.

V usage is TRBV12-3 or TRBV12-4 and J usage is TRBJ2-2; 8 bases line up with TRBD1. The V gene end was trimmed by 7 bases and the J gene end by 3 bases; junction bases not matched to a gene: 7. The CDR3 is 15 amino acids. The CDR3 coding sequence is TGTGCCAGCACCCCGGGCAGGGGGCACACCGGGGAGCTGTTTTTT. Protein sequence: CASTPGRGHTGELFF.

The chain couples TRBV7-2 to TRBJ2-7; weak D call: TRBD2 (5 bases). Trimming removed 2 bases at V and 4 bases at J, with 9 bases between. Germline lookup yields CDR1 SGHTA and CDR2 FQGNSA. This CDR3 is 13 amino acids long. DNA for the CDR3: TGTGCCAGCAGCTTATACGGACTTTACGAGCAGTACTTC. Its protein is CASSLYGLYEQYF.

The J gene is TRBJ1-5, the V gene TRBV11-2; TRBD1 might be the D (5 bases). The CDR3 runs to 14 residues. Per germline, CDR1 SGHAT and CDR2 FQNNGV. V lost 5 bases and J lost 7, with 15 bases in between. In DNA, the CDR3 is TGTGCCAGCAGCCTAAACAGTGCAGGGCAGCCCCAGCATTTT. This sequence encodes CASSLNSAGQPQHF.